The clone carrying this TCR beta chain is called medium-sized based on its frequency. The sample comes from a study of T cell clusters in autoimmune cytopenias. TRB was amplified from roughly 0.25 ug of peripheral blood genomic DNA per sample. This CDR3 spans 15 amino acids. Germline V gene data show CDR1 as MRHNA and CDR2 as SNTAGT. TRB was amplified by touch-down multiplex PCR, primer pools A and B combined. TCRdb reprocessed the multiplex PCR reads, keeping one entry per CDR3 protein, no DNA. In total, the table holds around 630 distinct CDR3 sequences. The sample also formed part of further work on T cell repertoires in aging, cancer and after chemotherapy. That report adds: The whole study produced a dataset of roughly 8.6 million TCR reads.

V gene TRBV6-4 combines with J gene TRBJ2-3. This receptor was taken from a human donor with chronic lymphocytic leukemia. Material: peripheral blood. The CDR3 reads CASSDGLTSTDTQYF.